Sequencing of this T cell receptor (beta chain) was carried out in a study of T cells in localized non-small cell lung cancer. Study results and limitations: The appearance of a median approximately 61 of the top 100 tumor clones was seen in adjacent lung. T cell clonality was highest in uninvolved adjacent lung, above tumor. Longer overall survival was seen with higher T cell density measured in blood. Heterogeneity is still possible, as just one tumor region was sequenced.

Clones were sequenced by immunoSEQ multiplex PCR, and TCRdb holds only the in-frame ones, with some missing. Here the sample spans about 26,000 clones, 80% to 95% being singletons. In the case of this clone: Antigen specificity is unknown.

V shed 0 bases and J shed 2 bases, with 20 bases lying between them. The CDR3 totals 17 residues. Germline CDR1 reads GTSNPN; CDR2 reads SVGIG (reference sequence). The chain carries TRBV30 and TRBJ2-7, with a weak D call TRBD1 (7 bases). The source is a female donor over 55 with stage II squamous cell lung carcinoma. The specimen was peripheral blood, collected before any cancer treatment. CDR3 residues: CAWSVEKARDSPYEQYF. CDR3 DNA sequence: TGTGCCTGGAGTGTAGAGAAGGCGCGGGACAGTCCCTACGAGCAGTACTTC.